Listed here are 19 T cell receptor beta chains from one sample, sequenced in a study of blood T cell repertoires in COVID-19. Using immunoSEQ multiplex PCR, the repertoire was profiled, and TCRdb retains in-frame clones only, with some absent. This sample carries over 90,000 clones, around nine tenths of them seen once, and the ten largest clones take 2% to 2.5%. The sequenced sample consisted of peripheral blood. The source of these receptors is a man aged 45-60 years with active COVID-19.

The rearrangement joins TRBV7-8 to TRBJ2-7; possibly TRBD2 for D (5 bases). The ends were cut back, 7 bases at V and 3 bases at J, with 16 bases in the middle. CDR1 SGHVS and CDR2 FQNEAQ come from the germline V gene. The CDR3 is 14 amino acids. The CDR3 region is CASTRAPGYYEQYF. The CDR3 DNA sequence: TGTGCCAGCACCCGAGCCCCGGGGTACTACGAGCAGTACTTC.

The chain uses TRBV21-1 and TRBJ2-2; the listed D gene, TRBD2, was not tested against the DNA. TRBV21-1 is assigned pseudogene status. The CDR3 length is 16 residues. The CDR3 protein is CASSKERGRGTGELFF. In DNA, the CDR3 is TGTGCCAGCAGCAAGGAGCGAGGGAGGGGTACCGGGGAGCTGTTTTTT.

V gene TRBV2 combines with J gene TRBJ2-1; 14 bases are a match to TRBD2. The germline gives CDR1 SNHLY, CDR2 FYNNEI. The CDR3 spans 17 residues. Germline trimming cut 0 bases from V and 5 bases from J; bases unmatched to any gene: 3. The CDR3 DNA reads TGTGCCAGCAGTGAAGCGTGGACTAGCGGGGGGAACAATGAGCAGTTCTTC. Its protein product is CASSEAWTSGGNNEQFF.

For the CDR3, the DNA is TGCAGCGTGGCTGGACAGGGAAGCAATCAGCCCCAGCATTTT. Translation: CSVAGQGSNQPQHF. This chain links TRBV29-1 with TRBJ1-5; 8 bases line up with TRBD1. The CDR3 loop spans 14 amino acids. Germline trimming cut 6 bases from V and 1 base from J; bases unmatched to any gene: 5. The germline CDR1 and CDR2 sequences are SQVTM and ANQGSEA.

The rearrangement uses TRBV6-2 or TRBV6-3 and TRBJ1-1; D is perhaps TRBD1 (5 bases). There are 16 residues in the CDR3. CDR1 and CDR2 from the germline V gene are MNHEY and SVGEGT. V was pared by 6 bases and J by 3 bases, with 20 bases between. CDR3: CASRPPTGGEDTEAFF. DNA for the CDR3: TGTGCCAGCAGACCTCCTACGGGAGGGGAGGACACTGAAGCTTTCTTT.

This chain links TRBV6-5 with TRBJ2-7; TRBD1 might be the D (6 bases). Trimming removed 5 bases from V and 3 bases from J, with 14 bases in between. This CDR3 contains 14 residues. In germline, CDR1 is MNHEY, CDR2 SVGAGI. CDR3 DNA sequence: TGTGCCAGCAGTAGGACAGTCGATAACTACGAGCAGTACTTC. The encoded protein is CASSRTVDNYEQYF.

The rearrangement uses TRBV27 and TRBJ2-2; 8 bases are a match to TRBD2. Germline CDR1 and CDR2: MNHEY and SMNVEV (reference sequence). The CDR3 totals 14 residues. Trimming at V came to 10 bases and at J to 0 bases, leaving 4 bases not matched to a gene. CDR3 DNA: TGTGCCACCGCCGGGGGGGCGAACACCGGGGAGCTGTTTTTT. It translates to CATAGGANTGELFF.

The chain is built from TRBV18 and TRBJ1-4; D unclear. There are 15 residues in the CDR3. V was trimmed by 0 bases and J by 1 base, leaving 6 bases between them. From germline, CDR1 is KGHSH and CDR2 LQKENI. CDR3 sequence reads: CASSPPTGTNEKLFF. The CDR3 DNA is TGTGCCAGCTCACCACCCACCGGAACTAATGAAAAACTGTTTTTT.

J is TRBJ2-3 and V is TRBV5-4, with a possible D match to TRBD2 (6 bases). The CDR3 covers 16 residues. Looked up from germline, CDR1 is SGHNT and CDR2 is YYREEE (reference sequence). V was cut by 0 bases and J by 1 base, with 12 bases left in between. CDR3 in amino acids: CASSLAGRDGTDTQYF. The DNA of the CDR3 is TGTGCCAGCAGCTTGGCCGGGCGGGACGGCACAGATACGCAGTATTTT.

This clone was recorded only once. The J gene is TRBJ2-3, the V gene TRBV3-1 (or the pseudogene TRBV3-2); no firm D call. The length of the CDR3 is 13 residues. The germline gives CDR1 LGHDT, CDR2 YNNKEL (reference sequence). V shed 3 bases and J shed 0 bases, with 4 bases lying between them. Written as DNA, the CDR3 is TGTGCCAGCAGCCAGAGTAGCACAGATACGCAGTATTTT. Translated, it gives CASSQSSTDTQYF.

The chain recombines TRBV3-1 (or the pseudogene TRBV3-2) with TRBJ2-5; D possibly corresponds to TRBD1 (6 bases). The CDR3 length is 15 residues. V was pared by 4 bases and J by 5 bases, with 17 bases between. Germline V gene lookup returns CDR1 LGHDT and CDR2 YNNKEL (reference sequence). For the CDR3, the DNA is TGTGCCAGCAGCCCCCGGACTCCCACAGGGGAGACCCAGTACTTC. This sequence encodes CASSPRTPTGETQYF.

This chain uses TRBV7-8 with TRBJ1-2; 8 nucleotides agree with TRBD1. V lost 6 bases and J lost 0; bases outside the gene matches: 9. This CDR3 is built from 16 residues. In germline, CDR1 is SGHVS, CDR2 FQNEAQ. The chain's CDR3 is CASSTDRVGTNYGYTF. The CDR3 DNA reads as TGTGCCAGCAGTACGGACAGGGTGGGGACTAACTATGGCTACACCTTC. The full variable domain, rest sourced from reference TRBV7-8 and TRBJ1-2, is GAGVSQSPRYKVAKRGQDVALRCDPISGHVSLFWYQQALGQGPEFLTYFQNEAQLDKSGLPSDRFFAERPEGSVSTLKIQRTQQEDSAVYLCASSTDRVGTNYGYTFGSGTRLTVV.

The CDR3 DNA reads TGTGCCAGCAGCCCAGCCAACGACCGGAGAAATCAGCCCCAGCATTTT. Translation: CASSPANDRRNQPQHF. V gene TRBV6-2 or TRBV6-3 combines with J gene TRBJ1-5; D call uncertain. Trimming took 6 bases from V and 4 from J, leaving 19 bases between them. Per germline, CDR1 MNHEY and CDR2 SVGEGT. This CDR3 has 16 residues.

The chain employs TRBV10-3 and TRBJ1-4; TRBD1 might be the D (5 bases). The CDR3 is made up of 14 amino acids. Germline lookup yields CDR1 ENHRY and CDR2 SYGVKD. V lost 6 bases, J lost 3 bases, and 11 bases lay in between. The CDR3 sequence: CAISLGGPNEKLFF. The CDR3 DNA follows: TGTGCCATCAGCCTGGGGGGTCCTAATGAAAAACTGTTTTTT.

The genes are TRBV7-6 and TRBJ2-7, with 8 bases matching TRBD1. V shed 5 bases and J 3 bases; nucleotides not matched to a gene: 3. This CDR3 is built from 13 residues. Germline V gives CDR1 SGHVS, CDR2 FNYEAQ. CDR3 nucleotides: TGTGCCAGCAGCCATGGACAGGGCTACGAGCAGTACTTC. Protein product: CASSHGQGYEQYF.

This clone was found a few times. The J gene is TRBJ1-4, the V gene TRBV7-8; TRBD1 agrees at 10 bases. The germline V gene has CDR1 SGHVS and CDR2 FQNEAQ. The CDR3 extends over 12 amino acids. CDR3 residues: CQGTGDYEKLFF. CDR3 nucleotides: TGTCAGGGGACAGGGGACTATGAAAAACTGTTTTTT.

The V gene is TRBV6-5, the J gene TRBJ2-4; D might be TRBD1 (6 bases). Germline-derived CDR1 and CDR2 are MNHEY and SVGAGI. The V end was cut by 5 bases, the J end by 1 base, with 12 bases between. This CDR3 has 15 amino acids. CDR3 sequence reads: CASSQQGPAKNIQYF. The CDR3 nucleotides are TGTGCCAGCAGTCAACAGGGTCCGGCCAAAAACATTCAGTACTTC.

The chain carries TRBV19 and TRBJ1-5; 10 nucleotides agree with TRBD1. The junction had 0 bases not matched to a gene; V was cut back by 6 bases and J by 7 bases. Germline CDR1 and CDR2: LNHDA and SQIVND (reference sequence). CDR3 length: 12 amino acids. The CDR3 protein is CASRDRGQPQHF. The CDR3 DNA sequence: TGTGCCAGTAGGGACAGGGGGCAGCCCCAGCATTTT.

CDR3 DNA sequence: TGTGCCAGCAGCGCAGACTCAGGGGCCCAGTACTTC. It yields the protein CASSADSGAQYF. V and J are TRBV2 and TRBJ2-5, with D tentatively TRBD1 (6 bases). Trimming pared 6 bases from V and 9 bases from J, leaving 14 bases between. Germline assignment: CDR1 SNHLY and CDR2 FYNNEI. CDR3 length: 12 amino acids.